This T cell receptor beta chain came from a study of blood T cell repertoires in COVID-19. Study summary: From the United States, Italy and Spain came samples of acute and convalescent COVID-19. In each case, the material was cDNA or gDNA derived from T cells, B-cell-depleted T cells, or PBMCs.

Under the authors' procedure: Amplifying reference gene primers gave estimates of nucleated cell counts. Clones were sequenced by immunoSEQ multiplex PCR, and TCRdb holds only the in-frame ones, with some missing. That table supplies the V and J calls and clone size; D and trimming were determined from the DNA. The sample has about 72,000 clones; 85% to 90% are singletons. V was clipped by 7 bases and J by 7 bases; unmatched bases: 8. This CDR3 comprises 14 residues. Germline CDR1 and CDR2: SGHTA and FQGNSA. Sequencing input: peripheral blood. The sequence derives from a man between 65 and 85 years old with active or convalescent COVID-19. V is TRBV7-2 and J is TRBJ2-2; 8 positions match TRBD1. This chain's CDR3 is CASNPQGAVGELFF. The DNA of the CDR3 is TGTGCCAGCAACCCCCAGGGGGCGGTCGGGGAGCTGTTTTTT.